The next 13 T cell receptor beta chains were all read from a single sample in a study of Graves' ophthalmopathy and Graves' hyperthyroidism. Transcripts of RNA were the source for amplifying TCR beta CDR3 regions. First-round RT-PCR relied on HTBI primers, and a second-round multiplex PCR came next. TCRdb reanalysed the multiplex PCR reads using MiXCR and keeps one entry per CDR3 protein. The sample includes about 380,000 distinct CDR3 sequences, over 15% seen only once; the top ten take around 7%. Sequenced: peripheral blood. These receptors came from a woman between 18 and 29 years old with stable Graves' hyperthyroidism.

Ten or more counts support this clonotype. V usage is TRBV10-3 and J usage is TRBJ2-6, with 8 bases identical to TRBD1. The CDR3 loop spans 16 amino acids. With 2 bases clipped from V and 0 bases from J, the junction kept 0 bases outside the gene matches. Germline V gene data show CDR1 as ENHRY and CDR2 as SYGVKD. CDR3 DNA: TGTGCCATCAGTGAGGGGACAGGCTCTGGGGCCAACGTCCTGACTTTC. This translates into CAISEGTGSGANVLTF.

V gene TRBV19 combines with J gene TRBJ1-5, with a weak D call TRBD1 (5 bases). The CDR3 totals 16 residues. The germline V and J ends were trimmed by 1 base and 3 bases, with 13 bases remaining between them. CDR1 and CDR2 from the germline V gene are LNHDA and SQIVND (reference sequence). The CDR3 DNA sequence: TGTGCCAGTAGTATAGGAGGGACGGCCCTCAATCAGCCCCAGCATTTT. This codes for CASSIGGTALNQPQHF.

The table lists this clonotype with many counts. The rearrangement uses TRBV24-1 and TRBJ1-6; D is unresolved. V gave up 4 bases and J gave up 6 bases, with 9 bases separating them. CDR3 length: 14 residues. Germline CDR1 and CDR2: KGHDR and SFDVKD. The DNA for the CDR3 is TGTGCCACCAGTGAGGCGGAGGCTAATTCACCCCTCCACTTT. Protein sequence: CATSEAEANSPLHF.

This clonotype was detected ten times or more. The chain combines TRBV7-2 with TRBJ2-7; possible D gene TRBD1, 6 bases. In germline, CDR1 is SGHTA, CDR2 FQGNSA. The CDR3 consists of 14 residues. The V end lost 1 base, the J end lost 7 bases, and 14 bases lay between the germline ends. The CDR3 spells CASSLDGEQGEQYF. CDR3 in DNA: TGTGCCAGCAGCTTAGATGGGGAGCAGGGGGAGCAGTACTTC.

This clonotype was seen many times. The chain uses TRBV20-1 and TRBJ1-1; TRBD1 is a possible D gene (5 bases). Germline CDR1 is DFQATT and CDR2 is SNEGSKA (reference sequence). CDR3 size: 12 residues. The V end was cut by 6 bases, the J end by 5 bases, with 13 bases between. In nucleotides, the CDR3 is TGCAGTGCCTCAGGGTCTGGGACTGAAGCTTTCTTT. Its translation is CSASGSGTEAFF.

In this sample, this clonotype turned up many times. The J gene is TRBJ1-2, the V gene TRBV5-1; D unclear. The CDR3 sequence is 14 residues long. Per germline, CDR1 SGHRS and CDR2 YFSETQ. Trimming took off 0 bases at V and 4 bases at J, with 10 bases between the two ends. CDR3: CASSLEAVGYGYTF. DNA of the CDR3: TGCGCCAGCAGCTTGGAGGCAGTGGGCTATGGCTACACCTTC.

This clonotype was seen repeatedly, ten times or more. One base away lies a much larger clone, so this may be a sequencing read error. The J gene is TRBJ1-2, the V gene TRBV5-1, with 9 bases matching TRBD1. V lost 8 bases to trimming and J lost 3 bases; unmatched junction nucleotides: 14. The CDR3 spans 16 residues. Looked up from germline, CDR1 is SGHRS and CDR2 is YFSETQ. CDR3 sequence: CARGQELRDRDYGYTF. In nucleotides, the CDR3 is TGCGCCAGGGGCCAGGAACTCCGGGACAGGGACTATGGCTACACCTTC. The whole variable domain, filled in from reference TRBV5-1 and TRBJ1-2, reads KAGVTQTPRYLIKTRGQQVTLSCSPISGHRSVSWYQQTPGQGLQFLFEYFSETQRNKGNFPGRFSGRQFSNSRSEMNVSTLELGDSALYLCARGQELRDRDYGYTFGSGTRLTVV.

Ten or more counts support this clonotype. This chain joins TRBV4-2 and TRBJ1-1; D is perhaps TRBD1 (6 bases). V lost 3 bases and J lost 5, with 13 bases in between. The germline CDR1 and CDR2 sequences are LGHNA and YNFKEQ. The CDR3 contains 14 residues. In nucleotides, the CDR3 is TGTGCCAGCAGCCAGTATAACCAGGGGACTGAAGCTTTCTTT. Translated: CASSQYNQGTEAFF.

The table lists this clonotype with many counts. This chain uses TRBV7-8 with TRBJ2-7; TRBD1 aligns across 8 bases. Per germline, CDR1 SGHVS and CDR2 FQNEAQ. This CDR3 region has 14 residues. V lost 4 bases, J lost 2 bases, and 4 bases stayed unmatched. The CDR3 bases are TGTGCCAGCAGCTCAGGGGGCTCAGCCTACGAGCAGTACTTC. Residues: CASSSGGSAYEQYF.

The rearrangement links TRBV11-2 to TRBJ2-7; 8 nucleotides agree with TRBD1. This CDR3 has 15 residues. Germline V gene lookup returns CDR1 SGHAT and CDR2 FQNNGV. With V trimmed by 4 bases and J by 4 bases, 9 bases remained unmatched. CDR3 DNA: TGTGCCAGCAGCTACCCGGGACAGGTGAGATACGAGCAGTACTTC. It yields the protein CASSYPGQVRYEQYF.

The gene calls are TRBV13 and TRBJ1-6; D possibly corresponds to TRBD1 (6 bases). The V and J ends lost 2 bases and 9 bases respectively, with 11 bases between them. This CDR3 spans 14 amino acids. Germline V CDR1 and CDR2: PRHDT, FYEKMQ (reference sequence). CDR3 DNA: TGTGCCAGCAGCTTACCGACAGGTTCTTCACCCCTCCACTTT. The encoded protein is CASSLPTGSSPLHF.

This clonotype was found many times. DNA of the CDR3: TGTGCCAGCAGTGAGGACAGGGCGTTTTTGGGAAACATTCAGTACTTC. Protein: CASSEDRAFLGNIQYF. The chain employs TRBV2 and TRBJ2-4; 8 bases are a match to TRBD1. J lost 6 bases, V lost 3 bases, and 10 bases had no gene match. The CDR3 is 16 amino acids. CDR1 SNHLY and CDR2 FYNNEI come from the germline V gene. Variable domain in full (rest from reference TRBV2 and TRBJ2-4): EPEVTQTPSHQVTQMGQEVILRCVPISNHLYFYWYRQILGQKVEFLVSFYNNEISEKSEIFDDQFSVERPDGSNFTLKIRSTKLEDSAMYFCASSEDRAFLGNIQYFGAGTRLSVL.

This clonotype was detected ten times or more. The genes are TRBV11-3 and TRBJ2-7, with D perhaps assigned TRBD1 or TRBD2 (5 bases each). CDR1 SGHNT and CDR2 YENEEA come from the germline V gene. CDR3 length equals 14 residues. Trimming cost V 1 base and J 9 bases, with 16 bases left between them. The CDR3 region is CASSLVGGEGVQYF. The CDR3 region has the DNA TGTGCCAGCAGCTTAGTTGGGGGAGAAGGGGTGCAGTACTTC.